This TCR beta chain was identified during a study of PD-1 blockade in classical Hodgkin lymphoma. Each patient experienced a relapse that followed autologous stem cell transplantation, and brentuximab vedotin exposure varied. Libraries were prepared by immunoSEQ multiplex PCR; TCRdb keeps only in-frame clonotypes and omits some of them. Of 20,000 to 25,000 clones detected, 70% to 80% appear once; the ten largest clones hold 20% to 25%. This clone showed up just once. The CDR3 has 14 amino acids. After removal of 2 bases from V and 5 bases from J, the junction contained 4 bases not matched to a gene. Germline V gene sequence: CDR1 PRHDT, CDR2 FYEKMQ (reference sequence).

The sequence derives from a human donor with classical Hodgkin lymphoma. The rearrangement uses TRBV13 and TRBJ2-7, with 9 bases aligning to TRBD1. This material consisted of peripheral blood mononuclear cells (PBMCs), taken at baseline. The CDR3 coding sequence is TGTGCCAGCAGCTTATGGACAGGGGATGACGAGCAGTACTTC. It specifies CASSLWTGDDEQYF. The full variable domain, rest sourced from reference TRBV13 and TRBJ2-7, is AAGVIQSPRHLIKEKRETATLKCYPIPRHDTVYWYQQGPGQDPQFLISFYEKMQSDKGSIPDRFSAQQFSDYHSELNMSSLELGDSALYFCASSLWTGDDEQYFGPGTRLTVT.